This T cell receptor (beta chain) came from a study of cytomegalovirus exposure and HLA in healthy donors. Broader study findings: Rarity held for most TCR sequences, but there were some public TCRs that occurred in many donors. Later, an analysis showed that TCR beta chains associated with HLA were more clonally expanded than others that were equally common. Later analysis demonstrated an association between a missense DCLRE1C variant and TCR beta V- and J-gene trimming. Researchers had no immune exposure information except CMV serostatus available.

Both 60 Vbeta primers and 13 Jbeta primers went into the PCR. Data came from immunoSEQ multiplex PCR; TCRdb stores just in-frame clones and leaves some out. Counted here are roughly 150,000 clones, roughly four fifths occurring once; the ten biggest clones make up approximately 1%. Trimming pared 1 base from V and 7 bases from J, leaving 16 bases between. Germline V gene data show CDR1 as SGHDN and CDR2 as FVKESK. The CDR3 has 15 residues. This clone was recorded a few times. Its specificity is not known. V gene TRBV14 combines with J gene TRBJ1-2; TRBD1 is a possible D gene (6 bases). The origin of this receptor is a woman aged 40 to 50 in good health and CMV-seronegative. Sequenced material: PBMCs. This CDR3 is CASSQVSGAYGGYTF. Written as DNA, the CDR3 is TGTGCCAGCAGCCAAGTGTCAGGGGCATACGGTGGCTACACCTTC.